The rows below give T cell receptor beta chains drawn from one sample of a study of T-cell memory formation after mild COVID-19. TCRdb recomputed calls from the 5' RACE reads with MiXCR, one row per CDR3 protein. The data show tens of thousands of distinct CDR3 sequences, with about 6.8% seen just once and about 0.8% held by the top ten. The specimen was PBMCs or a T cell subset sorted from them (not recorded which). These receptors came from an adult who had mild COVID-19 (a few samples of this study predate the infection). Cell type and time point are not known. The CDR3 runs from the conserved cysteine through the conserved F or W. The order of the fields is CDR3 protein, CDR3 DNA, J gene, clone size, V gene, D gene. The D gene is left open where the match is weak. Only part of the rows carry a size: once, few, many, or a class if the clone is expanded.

CDR3 protein: CASSESLGLGSAEYEQYF
CDR3 DNA: TGTGCCAGCAGCGAATCCTTAGGTCTAGGGTCGGCCGAGTACGAGCAGTACTTC
J gene: TRBJ2-7
clone size: many
V gene: TRBV28
D gene: .

CDR3 protein: CAISVEGAMRNEQFF
CDR3 DNA: TGTGCCATCAGTGTCGAGGGGGCGATGAGGAATGAGCAGTTCTTC
J gene: TRBJ2-1
clone size: many
V gene: TRBV10-3
D gene: TRBD1

CDR3 protein: CASSLAGSYEQYF
CDR3 DNA: TGTGCCAGCAGCTTAGCGGGGAGCTACGAGCAGTACTTC
J gene: TRBJ2-7
clone size: many
V gene: TRBV7-9
D gene: .

CDR3 protein: CASSFRNTGELFF
CDR3 DNA: TGTGCCAGCAGCTTTCGGAACACCGGGGAGCTGTTTTTT
J gene: TRBJ2-2
clone size: many
V gene: TRBV7-8
D gene: .

CDR3 protein: CASSGEGPGKRQYF
CDR3 DNA: TGTGCCAGCAGCGGCGAGGGTCCGGGCAAAAGACAGTACTTC
J gene: TRBJ2-7
clone size: many
V gene: TRBV7-9
D gene: .

CDR3 protein: CASSLSPGYEGYTF
CDR3 DNA: TGTGCCAGCAGTTTATCCCCGGGTTACGAAGGCTACACCTTC
J gene: TRBJ1-2
clone size: many
V gene: TRBV12-3/TRBV12-4
D gene: .

CDR3 protein: CASSLATRGHTQYF
CDR3 DNA: TGTGCCAGCAGCTTAGCCACCAGGGGGCATACGCAGTATTTT
J gene: TRBJ2-3
clone size: many
V gene: TRBV7-2
D gene: TRBD1

CDR3 protein: CASSLEGLQETQYF
CDR3 DNA: TGTGCCAGCAGCCTAGAGGGGCTTCAAGAGACCCAGTACTTC
J gene: TRBJ2-5
clone size: many
V gene: TRBV12-3/TRBV12-4
D gene: .

CDR3 protein: CASSLTGRNTEAFF
CDR3 DNA: TGTGCCAGCAGTCTGACGGGACGGAACACTGAAGCTTTCTTT
J gene: TRBJ1-1
clone size: few
V gene: TRBV27
D gene: .

CDR3 protein: CASRGVTRRAEAFF
CDR3 DNA: TGTGCCAGCAGGGGAGTGACCCGCCGAGCTGAAGCTTTCTTT
J gene: TRBJ1-1
clone size: few
V gene: TRBV11-2
D gene: .

CDR3 protein: CASSRGGSGYSYEQYF
CDR3 DNA: TGTGCCAGCAGCCGCGGGGGTAGCGGGTACTCCTACGAGCAGTACTTC
J gene: TRBJ2-7
clone size: many
V gene: TRBV4-2
D gene: TRBD2

CDR3 protein: CASRGYSSYEQYF
CDR3 DNA: TGCGCCAGCAGAGGCTACAGCTCCTACGAGCAGTACTTC
J gene: TRBJ2-7
clone size: many
V gene: TRBV5-1
D gene: .

CDR3 protein: CASSQESGRFSGRTTDTQYF
CDR3 DNA: TGTGCCAGCAGCCAAGAAAGTGGCCGCTTTAGCGGGAGGACCACAGATACGCAGTATTTT
J gene: TRBJ2-3
clone size: many
V gene: TRBV4-2
D gene: TRBD2

CDR3 protein: CASSWAAGAGNEQFF
CDR3 DNA: TGTGCCAGCAGCTGGGCGGCCGGAGCGGGCAATGAGCAGTTCTTC
J gene: TRBJ2-1
clone size: many
V gene: TRBV3-1
D gene: .

CDR3 protein: CASSVLGRGNQETQYF
CDR3 DNA: TGTGCCAGCAGCGTATTAGGCAGGGGCAACCAAGAGACCCAGTACTTC
J gene: TRBJ2-5
clone size: few
V gene: TRBV9
D gene: .

CDR3 protein: CASSRVAGNYNEQFF
CDR3 DNA: TGTGCCAGCAGCCGGGTAGCGGGAAACTACAATGAGCAGTTCTTC
J gene: TRBJ2-1
clone size: many
V gene: TRBV14
D gene: TRBD2

CDR3 protein: CASSLASGRAITGELFF
CDR3 DNA: TGTGCCAGCAGTTTGGCTAGCGGGAGGGCCATAACCGGGGAGCTGTTTTTT
J gene: TRBJ2-2
clone size: .
V gene: TRBV12-3/TRBV12-4
D gene: TRBD2